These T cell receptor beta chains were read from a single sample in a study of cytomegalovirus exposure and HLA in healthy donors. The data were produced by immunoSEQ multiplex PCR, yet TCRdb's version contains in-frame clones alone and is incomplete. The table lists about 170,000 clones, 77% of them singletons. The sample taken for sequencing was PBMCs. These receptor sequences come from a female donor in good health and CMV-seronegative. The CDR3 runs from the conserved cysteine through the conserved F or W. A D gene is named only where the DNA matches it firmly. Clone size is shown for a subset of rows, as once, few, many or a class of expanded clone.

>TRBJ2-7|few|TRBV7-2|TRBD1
TGTGCCAGCAGCCTAGGGACAGGGGAGTACGAGCAGTACTTC
CASSLGTGEYEQYF
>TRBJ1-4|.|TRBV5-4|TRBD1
TGTGCCAGCAGCGGGGACAGAGGAAATGAAAAACTGTTTTTT
CASSGDRGNEKLFF
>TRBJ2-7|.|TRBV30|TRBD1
TGTGCCTGGAGTGTGGGGACAGATAGCTCCTACGAGCAGTACTTC
CAWSVGTDSSYEQYF
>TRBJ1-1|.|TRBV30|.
TGTGCCTGGAGTGTATTTTCCAGAAACACTGAAGCTTTCTTT
CAWSVFSRNTEAFF
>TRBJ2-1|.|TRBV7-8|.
TGTGCCAGCAGCTTAGGGGGGAGTAGCGGTGAGCAGTTCTTC
CASSLGGSSGEQFF
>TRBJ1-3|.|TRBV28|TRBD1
TGTGCCAGCAGTTTACCCGGGACAGGACGACTCCAGTCTGGAAACACCATATATTTT
CASSLPGTGRLQSGNTIYF
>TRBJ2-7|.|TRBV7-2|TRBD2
TGTGCCAGCAGCCTTACTAGCGGACCCTCCTACGAGCAGTACTTC
CASSLTSGPSYEQYF
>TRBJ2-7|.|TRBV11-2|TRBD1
TGTGCCAGCAGCGATGGGACAGGGGCCACCTACGAGCAGTACTTC
CASSDGTGATYEQYF
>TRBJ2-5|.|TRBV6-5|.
TGTGCCAGCAGGCGCGCCGGGTCACACCAAGAGACCCAGTACTTC
CASRRAGSHQETQYF
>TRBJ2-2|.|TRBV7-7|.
TGTGCCAGCATCCGGGGGACCGGGGAGCTGTTTTTT
CASIRGTGELFF
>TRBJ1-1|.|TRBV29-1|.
TGCAGCGTTGGGGGGGTAATGAACACTGAAGCTTTCTTT
CSVGGVMNTEAFF
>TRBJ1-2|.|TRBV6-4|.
TGTGCCAGCAGTGAATCTACAGGGAACTATGGCTACACCTTC
CASSESTGNYGYTF
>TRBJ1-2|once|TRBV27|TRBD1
TGTGCCAGCAGTGCGCGGACAGGGGACTGGAACTATGGCTACACCTTC
CASSARTGDWNYGYTF
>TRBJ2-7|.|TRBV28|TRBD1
TGTTCCAGCAACAACAGGGGGGCATTATCCTACGAGCAGTACTTC
CSSNNRGALSYEQYF
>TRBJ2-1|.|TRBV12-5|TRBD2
TGTGCTAGTGGCCGGACCCGACTAGCGGGAGACAATGAGCAGTTCTTC
CASGRTRLAGDNEQFF
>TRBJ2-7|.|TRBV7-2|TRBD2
TGTGCCAGCAGCTTAGACTACGGGACTAGCCTCTACGAGCAGTACTTC
CASSLDYGTSLYEQYF
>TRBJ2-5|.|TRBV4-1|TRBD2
TGCGCCAGCAGCCGGACTAGCGGGAGCTCAGAGACCCAGTACTTC
CASSRTSGSSETQYF
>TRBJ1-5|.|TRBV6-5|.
TGTGCCAGCAGTTATAATAGCAATCAGCCCCAGCATTTT
CASSYNSNQPQHF
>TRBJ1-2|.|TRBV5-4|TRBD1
TGTGCCAGCAGCTTGGACAGGGGCGTTGGCTACACCTTC
CASSLDRGVGYTF
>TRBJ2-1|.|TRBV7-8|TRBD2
TGTGCCAGCAGCTCAGCGGGGGGGGGCGCCGGAAATGAGCAGTTCTTC
CASSSAGGGAGNEQFF
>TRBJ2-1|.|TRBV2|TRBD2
TGTGCCAGCAGTCGCGGGGGGTCCTACAATGAGCAGTTCTTC
CASSRGGSYNEQFF
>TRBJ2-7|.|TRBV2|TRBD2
TGTGCCAGCAGTTTTTTTCGGGGGGGAAGCCCCTCCTACGAGCAGTACTTC
CASSFFRGGSPSYEQYF
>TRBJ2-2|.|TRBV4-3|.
TGCGCCAGCAGCCAAGGCCCAGGTGATGACACCGGGGAGCTGTTTTTT
CASSQGPGDDTGELFF